Listed below are T cell receptor beta chains from one sample, sequenced in a study of beta chain features in type 1 diabetes. Clones were read by immunoSEQ multiplex PCR, and TCRdb kept only the in-frame ones, dropping some. Here the sample spans roughly 160,000 clones, roughly 8% being singletons. Sample: central memory CD4+ T cells from blood. All receptors come from a woman aged 18-29 years with type 1 diabetes. Both conserved end residues are part of each CDR3. D genes are given only for firm matches. Size is stated for part of the rows, as once, few or many counts, or as a class when the clone is expanded.

j_call: TRBJ2-4; v_call: TRBV5-1; clone_size: once; d_call: NA; cdr3_aa: CASSLAPAPQGQDIQYF; cdr3_nt: TGCGCCAGCAGCTTGGCCCCCGCCCCCCAGGGCCAGGACATTCAGTACTTC
j_call: TRBJ2-1; v_call: TRBV20-1; clone_size: NA; d_call: NA; cdr3_aa: CSAEQGAEQFF; cdr3_nt: TGCAGTGCGGAACAGGGTGCTGAGCAGTTCTTC
j_call: TRBJ1-1; v_call: TRBV29-1; clone_size: NA; d_call: NA; cdr3_aa: CSDFDRLNTEAFF; cdr3_nt: TGCAGCGACTTTGACAGGTTGAACACTGAAGCTTTCTTT
j_call: TRBJ1-5; v_call: TRBV28; clone_size: NA; d_call: NA; cdr3_aa: CASRGGPRSQPQHF; cdr3_nt: TGTGCCAGCCGGGGGGGACCAAGATCTCAGCCCCAGCATTTT
j_call: TRBJ2-7; v_call: TRBV4-2; clone_size: NA; d_call: NA; cdr3_aa: CASSRYGQEYEQYF; cdr3_nt: TGTGCCAGCAGCCGCTATGGTCAGGAATACGAGCAGTACTTC
j_call: TRBJ2-1; v_call: TRBV5-1; clone_size: few; d_call: TRBD2; cdr3_aa: CASSSSWTSGYNEQFF; cdr3_nt: TGCGCCAGCAGCTCCTCGTGGACTAGCGGATACAATGAGCAGTTCTTC
j_call: TRBJ2-2; v_call: TRBV11-1; clone_size: few; d_call: TRBD2; cdr3_aa: CASSLEGAASGSVTGELFF; cdr3_nt: TGTGCCAGCAGCTTAGAAGGGGCGGCTAGCGGGAGCGTCACCGGGGAGCTGTTTTTT
j_call: TRBJ1-5; v_call: TRBV30; clone_size: NA; d_call: NA; cdr3_aa: CAWSGTATNQPQHF; cdr3_nt: TGTGCCTGGAGTGGGACAGCTACCAATCAGCCCCAGCATTTT
j_call: TRBJ1-1; v_call: TRBV27; clone_size: few; d_call: NA; cdr3_aa: CASSPGQGTEAFF; cdr3_nt: TGTGCCTCCTCCCCAGGGCAAGGCACTGAAGCTTTCTTT
j_call: TRBJ2-7; v_call: TRBV7-2; clone_size: few; d_call: NA; cdr3_aa: CASSLLWSSHEQYF; cdr3_nt: TGTGCCAGCAGCTTACTATGGAGTTCGCACGAGCAGTACTTC
j_call: TRBJ2-7; v_call: TRBV7-9; clone_size: few; d_call: NA; cdr3_aa: CASSLGGLPYEQYF; cdr3_nt: TGTGCCAGCAGCTTAGGGGGGCTCCCCTACGAGCAGTACTTC
j_call: TRBJ2-3; v_call: TRBV5-1; clone_size: NA; d_call: NA; cdr3_aa: CASSFGRIGTDTQYF; cdr3_nt: TGCGCCAGCAGCTTCGGTAGAATTGGCACAGATACGCAGTATTTT
j_call: TRBJ2-3; v_call: TRBV7-2; clone_size: few; d_call: NA; cdr3_aa: CASSGSRGDTQYF; cdr3_nt: TGTGCCAGCAGCGGCTCCCGAGGAGATACGCAGTATTTT
j_call: TRBJ1-1; v_call: TRBV30; clone_size: few; d_call: TRBD1; cdr3_aa: CAWSLRGQGANTEAFF; cdr3_nt: TGTGCCTGGAGTCTCCGCGGACAGGGGGCGAACACTGAAGCTTTCTTT
j_call: TRBJ2-7; v_call: TRBV10-3; clone_size: few; d_call: TRBD1; cdr3_aa: CAISGWTGNNEQYF; cdr3_nt: TGTGCCATCAGTGGTTGGACAGGGAATAACGAGCAGTACTTC
j_call: TRBJ2-5; v_call: TRBV9; clone_size: NA; d_call: TRBD1; cdr3_aa: CASSPRTGEETQYF; cdr3_nt: TGTGCCAGCAGCCCTCGGACAGGGGAAGAGACCCAGTACTTC
j_call: TRBJ1-5; v_call: TRBV19; clone_size: NA; d_call: TRBD1; cdr3_aa: CASSPSHRGGQPQHF; cdr3_nt: TGTGCCAGTAGTCCAAGCCACAGGGGAGGCCAGCCCCAGCATTTT
j_call: TRBJ1-1; v_call: TRBV10-3; clone_size: NA; d_call: NA; cdr3_aa: CAISSDSFGTEAFF; cdr3_nt: TGTGCCATCAGTTCAGACAGCTTCGGCACTGAAGCTTTCTTT
j_call: TRBJ2-3; v_call: TRBV4-3; clone_size: few; d_call: TRBD1; cdr3_aa: CASSQDQGTGTGLAQYF; cdr3_nt: TGCGCCAGCAGCCAAGATCAGGGGACAGGGACCGGTTTGGCGCAGTATTTT
j_call: TRBJ2-1; v_call: TRBV10-3; clone_size: NA; d_call: TRBD2; cdr3_aa: CAISESGTSGPYNEQFF; cdr3_nt: TGTGCCATCAGTGAGTCCGGGACTAGCGGGCCCTACAATGAGCAGTTCTTC
j_call: TRBJ2-5; v_call: TRBV5-1; clone_size: few; d_call: NA; cdr3_aa: CASSLLEGQETQYF; cdr3_nt: TGCGCCAGCAGCTTGCTAGAGGGCCAAGAGACCCAGTACTTC
j_call: TRBJ2-7; v_call: TRBV28; clone_size: NA; d_call: TRBD2; cdr3_aa: CASTLAGTVQYF; cdr3_nt: TGTGCCAGCACCCTAGCGGGGACGGTGCAGTACTTC
j_call: TRBJ2-3; v_call: TRBV4-2; clone_size: NA; d_call: TRBD1; cdr3_aa: CASSQDPTGGAGWTDTQYF; cdr3_nt: TGTGCCAGCAGCCAAGATCCCACAGGGGGCGCCGGATGGACAGATACGCAGTATTTT
j_call: TRBJ1-1; v_call: TRBV5-4; clone_size: few; d_call: NA; cdr3_aa: CASRPAGVDTEAFF; cdr3_nt: TGTGCCAGCAGGCCAGCAGGGGTGGATACTGAAGCTTTCTTT
j_call: TRBJ2-2; v_call: TRBV18; clone_size: few; d_call: NA; cdr3_aa: CASSLGQRNTGELFF; cdr3_nt: TGTGCCAGCTCACTTGGACAGCGGAACACCGGGGAGCTGTTTTTT